This paragraph reports one T cell receptor beta chain. Its target is not known. Trimming stripped 2 bases from V and 1 base from J, with 16 bases between. The CDR3 sequence is 17 residues long. Germline V gene sequence: CDR1 KGHSH, CDR2 LQKENI. These data come from a study of long-term antiretroviral therapy in people with HIV. General study points: Information pertaining to ART adherence, viral resistance or therapeutic modifications was not obtained. In samples taken after ART, diversity increased but remained below transplant donor control levels.

Investigators performed immunoSEQ version v3.0 at survey level. Per sample, sequencing targeted roughly 35,000-50,000 T-cell genomes. Sequencing was performed with immunoSEQ multiplex PCR; in TCRdb, only in-frame clones are kept and a portion is missing. This sample yields approximately 21,000 clones, of which over 70% are seen a single time; 5% belongs to the top ten. This chain uses TRBV18 with TRBJ2-3; D may match TRBD1 or TRBD2 (6 bases each). Sequencing used unsorted PBMCs, obtained 0.3 years after starting antiretroviral therapy. This TCR derives from a man aged 50 or older with HIV. The CDR3, as DNA: TGTGCCAGCTCACCATTCCCCCGGGGGCCCCGCACAGATACGCAGTATTTT. Amino acid sequence: CASSPFPRGPRTDTQYF.